This T cell receptor beta chain was recovered during a study of T cell responses to AZD1222 COVID-19 vaccine. Study results and limitations: Spike was spanned by vaccine-associated CD4 TCRs, with dominance at 160-218 and 743-854. At baseline, seropositivity was found in only a handful of AZD1222 recipients. None of the repertoires were sampled until the peak T cell response had passed. Donors were mostly white British, more females; clonal diversity possibly underestimated.

This clone has only a few counts. Its target is not known. A read error may produce the germline difference seen at one junction end. Germline V gene lookup returns CDR1 SSHAT and CDR2 FNYEAQ (reference sequence). The CDR3 extends over 15 amino acids. TCRdb's table, derived via immunoSEQ multiplex PCR, lists solely in-frame clones and lacks some. Among around 94,000 clones listed, around 85% were seen once. The gene calls are TRBV7-7 and TRBJ1-4; D may be TRBD1 (6 bases). This TCR was sampled from an adult who received the AZD1222 COVID-19 vaccine. The sample in question was peripheral blood, obtained 28 days after the second AZD1222 dose. This CDR3 is CASSRGDGGHEKLFF. CDR3 coding DNA: TGTGCTAGCAGCCGGGGGGACGGGGGCCATGAAAAACTGTTTTTT.